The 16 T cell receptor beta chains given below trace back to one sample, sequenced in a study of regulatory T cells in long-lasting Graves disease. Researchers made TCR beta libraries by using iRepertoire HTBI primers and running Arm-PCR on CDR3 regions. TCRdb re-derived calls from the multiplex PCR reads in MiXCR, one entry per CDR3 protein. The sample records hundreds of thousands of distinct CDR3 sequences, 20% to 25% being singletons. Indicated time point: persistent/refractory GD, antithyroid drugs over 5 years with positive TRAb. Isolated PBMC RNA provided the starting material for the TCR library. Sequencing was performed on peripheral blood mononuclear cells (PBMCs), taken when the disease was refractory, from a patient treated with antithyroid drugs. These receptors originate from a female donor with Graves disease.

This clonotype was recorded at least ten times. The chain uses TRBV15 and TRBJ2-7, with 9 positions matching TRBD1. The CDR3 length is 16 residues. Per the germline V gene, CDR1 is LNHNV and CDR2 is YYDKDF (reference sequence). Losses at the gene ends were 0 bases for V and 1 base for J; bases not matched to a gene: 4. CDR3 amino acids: CATSREDRGGSYEQYF. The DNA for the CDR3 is TGTGCCACCAGCAGAGAGGACAGGGGAGGGTCCTACGAGCAGTACTTC.

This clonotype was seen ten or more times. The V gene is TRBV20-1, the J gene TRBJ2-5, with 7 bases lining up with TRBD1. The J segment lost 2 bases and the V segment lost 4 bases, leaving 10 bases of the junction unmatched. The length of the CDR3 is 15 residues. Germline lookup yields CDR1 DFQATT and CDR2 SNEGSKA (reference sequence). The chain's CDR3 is CSANTRRGRQETQYF. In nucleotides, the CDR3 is TGCAGTGCTAACACGAGAAGGGGGCGGCAAGAGACCCAGTACTTC.

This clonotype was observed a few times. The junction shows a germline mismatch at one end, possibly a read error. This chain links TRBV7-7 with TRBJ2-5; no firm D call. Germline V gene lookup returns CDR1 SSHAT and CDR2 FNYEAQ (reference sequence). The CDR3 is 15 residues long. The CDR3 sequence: CASSPSAGYQETQYF. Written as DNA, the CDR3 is TGTGCTAGCAGCCCCTCCGCTGGGTACCAAGAGACCCAGTACTTC. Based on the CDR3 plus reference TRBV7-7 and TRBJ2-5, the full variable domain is GAGVSQSPRYKVTKRGQDVTLRCDPISSHATLYWYQQALGQGPEFLTYFNYEAQPDKSGLPSDRFSAERPEGSISTLTIQRTEQRDSAMYRCASSPSAGYQETQYFGPGTRLLVL.

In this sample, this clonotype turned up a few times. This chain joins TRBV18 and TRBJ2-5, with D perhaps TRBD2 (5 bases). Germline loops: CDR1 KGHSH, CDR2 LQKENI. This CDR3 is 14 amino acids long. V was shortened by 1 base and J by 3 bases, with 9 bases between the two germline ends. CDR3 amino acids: CASSPLRSEETQYF. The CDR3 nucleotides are TGTGCCAGCTCACCACTTCGTAGCGAAGAGACCCAGTACTTC. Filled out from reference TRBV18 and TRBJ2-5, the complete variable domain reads NAGVMQNPRHLVRRRGQEARLRCSPMKGHSHVYWYRQLPEEGLKFMVYLQKENIIDESGMPKERFSAEFPKEGPSILRIQQVVRGDSAAYFCASSPLRSEETQYFGPGTRLLVL.

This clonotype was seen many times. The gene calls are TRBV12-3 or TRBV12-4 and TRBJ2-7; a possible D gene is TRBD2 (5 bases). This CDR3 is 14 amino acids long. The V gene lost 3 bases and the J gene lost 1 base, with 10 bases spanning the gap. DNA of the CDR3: TGTGCCAGCAGTTTTCTCCCGGGGTCCTACGAGCAGTACTTC. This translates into CASSFLPGSYEQYF.

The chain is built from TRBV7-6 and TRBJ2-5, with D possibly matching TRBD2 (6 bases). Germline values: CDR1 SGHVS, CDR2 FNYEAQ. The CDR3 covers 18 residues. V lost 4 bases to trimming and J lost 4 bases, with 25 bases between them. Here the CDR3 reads CASSSVTSRRAWRETQYF. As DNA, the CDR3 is TGTGCCAGCAGCTCGGTTACTAGCAGGAGGGCCTGGCGAGAGACCCAGTACTTC.

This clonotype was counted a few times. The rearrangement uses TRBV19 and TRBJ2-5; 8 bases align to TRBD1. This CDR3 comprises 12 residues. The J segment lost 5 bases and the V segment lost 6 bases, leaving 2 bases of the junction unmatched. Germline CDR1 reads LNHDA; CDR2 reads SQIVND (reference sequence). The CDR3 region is CASRDRAETQYF. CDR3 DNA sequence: TGTGCCAGTAGGGACAGGGCGGAGACCCAGTACTTC. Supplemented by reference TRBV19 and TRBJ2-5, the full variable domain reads DGGITQSPKYLFRKEGQNVTLSCEQNLNHDAMYWYRQDPGQGLRLIYYSQIVNDFQKGDIAEGYSVSREKKESFPLTVTSAQKNPTAFYLCASRDRAETQYFGPGTRLLVL.

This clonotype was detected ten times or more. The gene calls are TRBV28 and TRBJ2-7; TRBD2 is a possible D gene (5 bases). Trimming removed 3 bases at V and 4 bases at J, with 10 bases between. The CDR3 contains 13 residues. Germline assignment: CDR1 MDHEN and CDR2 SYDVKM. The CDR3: CASSFKRIYEQYF. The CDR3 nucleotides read TGTGCCAGCAGTTTTAAGCGGATTTACGAGCAGTACTTC.

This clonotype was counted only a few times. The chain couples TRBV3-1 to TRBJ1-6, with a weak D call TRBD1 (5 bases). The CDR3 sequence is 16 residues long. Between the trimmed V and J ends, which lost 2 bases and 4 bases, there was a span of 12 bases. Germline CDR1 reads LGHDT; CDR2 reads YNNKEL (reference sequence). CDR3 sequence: CASSQRAGRYNSPLHF. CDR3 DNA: TGTGCCAGCAGCCAAAGAGCGGGACGGTATAATTCACCCCTCCACTTT. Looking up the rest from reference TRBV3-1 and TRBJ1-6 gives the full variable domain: DTAVSQTPKYLVTQMGNDKSIKCEQNLGHDTMYWYKQDSKKFLKIMFSYNNKELIINETVPNRFSPKSPDKAHLNLHINSLELGDSAVYFCASSQRAGRYNSPLHFGNGTRLTVT.

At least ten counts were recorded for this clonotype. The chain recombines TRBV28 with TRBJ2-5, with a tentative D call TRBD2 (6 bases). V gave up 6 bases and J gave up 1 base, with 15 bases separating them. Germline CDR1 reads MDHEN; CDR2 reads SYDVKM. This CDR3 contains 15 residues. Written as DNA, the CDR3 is TGTGCCAGCAGCCCTTATGGGGACTTCCAAGAGACCCAGTACTTC. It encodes CASSPYGDFQETQYF. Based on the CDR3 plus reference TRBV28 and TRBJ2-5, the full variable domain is DVKVTQSSRYLVKRTGEKVFLECVQDMDHENMFWYRQDPGLGLRLIYFSYDVKMKEKGDIPEGYSVSREKKERFSLILESASTNQTSMYLCASSPYGDFQETQYFGPGTRLLVL.

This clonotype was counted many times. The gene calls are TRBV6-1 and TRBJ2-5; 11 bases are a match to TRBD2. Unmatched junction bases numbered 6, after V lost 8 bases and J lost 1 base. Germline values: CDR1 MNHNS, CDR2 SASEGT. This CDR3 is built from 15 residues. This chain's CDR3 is CASGTSGGSQETQYF. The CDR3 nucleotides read TGTGCCAGCGGTACTAGCGGGGGTTCCCAAGAGACCCAGTACTTC.

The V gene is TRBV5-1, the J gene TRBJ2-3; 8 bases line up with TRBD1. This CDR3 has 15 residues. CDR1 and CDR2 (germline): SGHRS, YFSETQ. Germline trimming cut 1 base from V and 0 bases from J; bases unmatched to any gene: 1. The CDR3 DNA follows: TGCGCCAGCAGCTTGTGGACAGGGAGCACAGATACGCAGTATTTT. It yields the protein CASSLWTGSTDTQYF.

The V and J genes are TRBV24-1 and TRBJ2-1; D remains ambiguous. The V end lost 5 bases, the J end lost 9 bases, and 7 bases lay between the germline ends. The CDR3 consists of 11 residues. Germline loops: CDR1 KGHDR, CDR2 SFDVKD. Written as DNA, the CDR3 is TGTGCCACCAGTGGTCCGATTGAGCAGTTCTTC. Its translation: CATSGPIEQFF.

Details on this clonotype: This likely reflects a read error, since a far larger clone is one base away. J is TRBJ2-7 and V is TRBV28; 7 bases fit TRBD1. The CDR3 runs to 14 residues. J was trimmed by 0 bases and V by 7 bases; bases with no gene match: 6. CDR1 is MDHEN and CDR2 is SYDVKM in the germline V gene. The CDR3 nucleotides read TGTGCCAGCACCCTGACAGGGAGCTCCTACGAGCAGTACTTC. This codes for CASTLTGSSYEQYF.

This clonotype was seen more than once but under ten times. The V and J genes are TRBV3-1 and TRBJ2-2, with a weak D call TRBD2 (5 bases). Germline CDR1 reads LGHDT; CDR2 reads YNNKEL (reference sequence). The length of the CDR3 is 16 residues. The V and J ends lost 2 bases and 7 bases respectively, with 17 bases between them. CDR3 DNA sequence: TGTGCCAGCAGCCAATCTGCACTAGATCCGGTCGGGGAGCTGTTTTTT. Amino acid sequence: CASSQSALDPVGELFF.

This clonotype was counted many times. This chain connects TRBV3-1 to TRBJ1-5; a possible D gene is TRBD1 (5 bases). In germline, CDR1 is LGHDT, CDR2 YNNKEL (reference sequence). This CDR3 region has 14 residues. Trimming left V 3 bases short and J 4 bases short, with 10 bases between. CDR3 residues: CASSQQDSNQPQHF. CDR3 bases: TGTGCCAGCAGCCAGCAAGACAGTAATCAGCCCCAGCATTTT.